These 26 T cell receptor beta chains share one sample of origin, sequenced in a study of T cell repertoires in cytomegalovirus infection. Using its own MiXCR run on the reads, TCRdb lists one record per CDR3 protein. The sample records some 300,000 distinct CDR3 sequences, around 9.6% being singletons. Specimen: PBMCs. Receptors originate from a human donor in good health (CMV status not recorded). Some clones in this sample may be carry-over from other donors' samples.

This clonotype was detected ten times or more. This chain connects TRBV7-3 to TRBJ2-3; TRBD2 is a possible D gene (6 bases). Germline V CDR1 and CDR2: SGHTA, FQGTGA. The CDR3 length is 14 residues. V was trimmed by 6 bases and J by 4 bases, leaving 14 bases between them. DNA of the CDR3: TGTGCCAGCAGGGCAGGCGGGGTCGCAGATACGCAGTATTTT. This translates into CASRAGGVADTQYF.

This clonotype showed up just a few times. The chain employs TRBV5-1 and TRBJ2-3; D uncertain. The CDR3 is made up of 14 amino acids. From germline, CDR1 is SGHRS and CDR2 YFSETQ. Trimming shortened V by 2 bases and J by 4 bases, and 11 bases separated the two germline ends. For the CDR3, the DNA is TGCGCCAGCAGCTTCCGGAGATCTTCAGATACGCAGTATTTT. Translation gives CASSFRRSSDTQYF.

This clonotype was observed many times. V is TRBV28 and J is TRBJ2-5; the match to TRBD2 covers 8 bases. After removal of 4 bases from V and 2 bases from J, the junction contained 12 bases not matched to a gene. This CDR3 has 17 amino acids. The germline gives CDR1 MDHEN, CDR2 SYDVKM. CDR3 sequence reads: CASSSVFKRGLQETQYF. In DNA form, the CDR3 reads TGTGCCAGCAGTTCCGTTTTCAAGCGGGGGCTACAAGAGACCCAGTACTTC.

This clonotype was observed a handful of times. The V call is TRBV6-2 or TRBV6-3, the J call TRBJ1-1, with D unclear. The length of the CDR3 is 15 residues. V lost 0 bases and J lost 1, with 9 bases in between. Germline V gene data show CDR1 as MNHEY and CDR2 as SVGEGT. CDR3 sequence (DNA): TGTGCCAGCAGTTACTCGGCAGGCAAGAACACTGAAGCTTTCTTT. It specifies CASSYSAGKNTEAFF.

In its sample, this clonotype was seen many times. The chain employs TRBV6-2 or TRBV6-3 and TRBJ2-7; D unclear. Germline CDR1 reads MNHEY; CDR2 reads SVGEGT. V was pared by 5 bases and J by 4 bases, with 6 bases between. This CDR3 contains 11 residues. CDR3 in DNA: TGTGCCAGCAGTAACCGATACGAGCAGTACGTC. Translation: CASSNRYEQYV.

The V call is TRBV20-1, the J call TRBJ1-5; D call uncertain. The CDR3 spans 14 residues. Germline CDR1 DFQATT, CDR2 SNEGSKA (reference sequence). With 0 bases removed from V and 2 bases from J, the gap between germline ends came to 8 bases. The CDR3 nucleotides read TGCAGTGCTAGAGAGCCGCGGGGCAATCAGCCCCAGCATTTT. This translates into CSAREPRGNQPQHF.

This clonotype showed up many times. The DNA for the CDR3 is TGTGCCACCTCCAACCACCACCCTCAAGAGACCCAGTACTTC. As protein: CATSNHHPQETQYF. The rearrangement uses TRBV12-3 or TRBV12-4 and TRBJ2-5; D unresolved. The CDR3 has 14 amino acids. V lost 10 bases, J lost 2 bases, and 17 bases lay in between.

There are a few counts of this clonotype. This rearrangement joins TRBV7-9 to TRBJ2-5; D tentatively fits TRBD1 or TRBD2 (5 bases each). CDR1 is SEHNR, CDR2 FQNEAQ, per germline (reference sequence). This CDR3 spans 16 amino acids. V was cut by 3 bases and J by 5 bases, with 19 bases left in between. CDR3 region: CASSLDLGVNSETQYF. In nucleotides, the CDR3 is TGTGCCAGCAGCTTGGATCTGGGGGTTAATTCGGAGACCCAGTACTTC.

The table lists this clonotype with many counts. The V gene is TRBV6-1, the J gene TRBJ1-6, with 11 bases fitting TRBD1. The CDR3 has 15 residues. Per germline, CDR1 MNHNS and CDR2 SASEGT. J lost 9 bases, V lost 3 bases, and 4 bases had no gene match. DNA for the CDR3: TGTGCCAGCAGTGACCGGACAGGGGGCCCTTCACCCCTCCACTTT. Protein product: CASSDRTGGPSPLHF.

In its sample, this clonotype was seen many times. The CDR3 coding sequence is TGTGCCAGCTCACCACGCAACAGGGGGATCTACAATGAGCAGTTCTTC. It specifies CASSPRNRGIYNEQFF. V gene TRBV18 combines with J gene TRBJ2-1; 8 nucleotides agree with TRBD1. V trimming: 1 base; J trimming: 3 bases; junction bases outside the gene matches: 5. This CDR3 is built from 16 residues. Germline-derived CDR1 and CDR2 are KGHSH and LQKENI.

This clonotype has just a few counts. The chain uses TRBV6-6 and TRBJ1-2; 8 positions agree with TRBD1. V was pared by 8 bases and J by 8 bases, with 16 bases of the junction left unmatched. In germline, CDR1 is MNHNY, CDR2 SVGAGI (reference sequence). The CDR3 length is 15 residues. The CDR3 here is CASGDRTGLWLGYTF. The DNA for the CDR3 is TGTGCCAGCGGAGACAGGACAGGGCTTTGGTTGGGCTACACCTTC.

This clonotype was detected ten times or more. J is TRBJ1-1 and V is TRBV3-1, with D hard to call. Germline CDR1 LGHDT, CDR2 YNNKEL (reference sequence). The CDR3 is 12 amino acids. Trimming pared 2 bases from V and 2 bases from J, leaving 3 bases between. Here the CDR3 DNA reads TGTGCCAGCAGCCAAAGTAACACTGAAGCTTTCTTT. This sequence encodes CASSQSNTEAFF.

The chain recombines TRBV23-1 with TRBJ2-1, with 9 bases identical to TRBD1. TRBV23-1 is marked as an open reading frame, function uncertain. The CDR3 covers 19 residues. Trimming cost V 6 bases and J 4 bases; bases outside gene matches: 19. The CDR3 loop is CASRRPGQGPAREYNEQFF. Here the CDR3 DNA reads TGCGCCAGCAGACGACCCGGACAGGGGCCGGCCAGAGAGTACAATGAGCAGTTCTTC.

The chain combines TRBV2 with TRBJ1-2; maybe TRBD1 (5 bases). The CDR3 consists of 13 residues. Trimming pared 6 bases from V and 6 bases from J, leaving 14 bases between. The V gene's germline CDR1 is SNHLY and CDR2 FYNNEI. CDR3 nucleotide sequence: TGTGCCAGCAGACAGACAGAAAGGAATGGCTACACCTTC. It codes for CASRQTERNGYTF.

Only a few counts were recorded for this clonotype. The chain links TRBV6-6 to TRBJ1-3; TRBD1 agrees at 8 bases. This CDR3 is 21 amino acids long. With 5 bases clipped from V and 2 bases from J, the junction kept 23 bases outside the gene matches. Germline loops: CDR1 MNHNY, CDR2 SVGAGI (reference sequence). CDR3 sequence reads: CASSPRPPGQAGLTAGNTIYF. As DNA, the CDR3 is TGTGCCAGCAGTCCGAGACCTCCGGGACAGGCGGGGCTGACGGCTGGAAACACCATATATTTT.

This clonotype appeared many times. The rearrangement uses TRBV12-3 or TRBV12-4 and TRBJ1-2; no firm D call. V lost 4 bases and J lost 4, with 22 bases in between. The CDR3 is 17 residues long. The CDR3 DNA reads TGTGCCAGCAGTTACCGCTGGAGCCGCGGCATCCTCTATGGCTACACCTTC. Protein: CASSYRWSRGILYGYTF.

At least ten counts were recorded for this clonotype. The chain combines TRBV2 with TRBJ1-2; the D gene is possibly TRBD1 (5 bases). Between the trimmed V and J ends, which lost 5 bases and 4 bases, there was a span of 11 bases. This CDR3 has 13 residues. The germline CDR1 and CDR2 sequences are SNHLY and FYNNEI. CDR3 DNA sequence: TGTGCCAGCAGTTCGGACAATCCCTATGGCTACACCTTC. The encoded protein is CASSSDNPYGYTF.

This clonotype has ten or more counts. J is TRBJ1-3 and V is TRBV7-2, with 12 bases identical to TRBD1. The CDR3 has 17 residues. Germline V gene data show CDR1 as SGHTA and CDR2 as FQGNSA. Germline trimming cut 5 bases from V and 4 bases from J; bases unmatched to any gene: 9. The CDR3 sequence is CASSPGGQGASGNTIYF. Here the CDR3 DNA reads TGTGCCAGCAGCCCGGGGGGACAGGGGGCGTCGGGAAACACCATATATTTT.

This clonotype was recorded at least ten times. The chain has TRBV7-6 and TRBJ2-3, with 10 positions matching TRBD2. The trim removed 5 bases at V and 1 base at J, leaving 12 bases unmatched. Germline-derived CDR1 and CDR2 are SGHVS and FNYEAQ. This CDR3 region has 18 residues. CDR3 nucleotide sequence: TGTGCCAGCAGCCTTACTAGCGGGGACCCCAAACGCACAGATACGCAGTATTTT. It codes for CASSLTSGDPKRTDTQYF.

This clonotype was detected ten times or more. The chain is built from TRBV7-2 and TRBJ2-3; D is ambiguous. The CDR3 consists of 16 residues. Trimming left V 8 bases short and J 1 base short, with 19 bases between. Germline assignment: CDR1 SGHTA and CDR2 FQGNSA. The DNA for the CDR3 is TGTGCCAGCCGCTCCGGCCCCCCGACTCGCACAGATACGCAGTATTTT. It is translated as CASRSGPPTRTDTQYF.

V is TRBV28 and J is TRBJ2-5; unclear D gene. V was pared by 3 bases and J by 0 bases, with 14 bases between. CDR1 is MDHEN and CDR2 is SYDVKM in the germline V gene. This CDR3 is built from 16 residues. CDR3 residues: CASSFFGARYQETQYF. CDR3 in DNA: TGTGCCAGCAGTTTTTTCGGCGCTCGATACCAAGAGACCCAGTACTTC.

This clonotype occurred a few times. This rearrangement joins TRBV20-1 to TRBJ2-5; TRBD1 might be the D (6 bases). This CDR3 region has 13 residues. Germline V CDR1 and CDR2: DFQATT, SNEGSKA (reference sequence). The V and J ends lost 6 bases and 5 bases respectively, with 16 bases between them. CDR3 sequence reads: CSAQLGQRETQYF. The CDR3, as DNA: TGCAGTGCCCAACTCGGACAGCGGGAGACCCAGTACTTC.

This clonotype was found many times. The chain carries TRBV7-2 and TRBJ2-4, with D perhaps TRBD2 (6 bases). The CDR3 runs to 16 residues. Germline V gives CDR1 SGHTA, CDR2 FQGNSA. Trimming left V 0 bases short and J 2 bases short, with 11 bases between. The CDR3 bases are TGTGCCAGCAGCTTAGCTCCGGGGGAGCCCAAAAACATTCAGTACTTC. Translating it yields CASSLAPGEPKNIQYF. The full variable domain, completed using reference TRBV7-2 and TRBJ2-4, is GAGVSQSPSNKVTEKGKDVELRCDPISGHTALYWYRQSLGQGLEFLIYFQGNSAPDKSGLPSDRFSAERTGGSVSTLTIQRTQQEDSAVYLCASSLAPGEPKNIQYFGAGTRLSVL.

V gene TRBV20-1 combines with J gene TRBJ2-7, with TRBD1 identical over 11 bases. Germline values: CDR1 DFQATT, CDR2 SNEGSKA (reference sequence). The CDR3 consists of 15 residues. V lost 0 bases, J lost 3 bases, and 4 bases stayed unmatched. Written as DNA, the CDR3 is TGCAGTGCTAGAGATCGGGACAGGGGGAGCTACGAGCAGTACGTC. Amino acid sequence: CSARDRDRGSYEQYV.

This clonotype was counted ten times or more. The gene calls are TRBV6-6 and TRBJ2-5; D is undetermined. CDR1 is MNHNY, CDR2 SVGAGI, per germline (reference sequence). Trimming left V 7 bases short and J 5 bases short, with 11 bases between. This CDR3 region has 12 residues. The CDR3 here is CASTNVGETQYF. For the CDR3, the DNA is TGTGCCAGCACCAATGTAGGGGAGACCCAGTACTTC.

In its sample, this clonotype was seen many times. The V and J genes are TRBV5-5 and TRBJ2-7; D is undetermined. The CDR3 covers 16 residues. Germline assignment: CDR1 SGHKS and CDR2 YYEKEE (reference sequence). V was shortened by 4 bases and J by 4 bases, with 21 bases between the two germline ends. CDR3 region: CASSTGPFLDGYEQYV. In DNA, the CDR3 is TGTGCCAGCAGCACGGGCCCCTTCCTGGACGGTTACGAGCAGTACGTC.